In this sample, the clone carrying this T cell receptor beta chain turned up many times. Its target is not known. Combining iRepertoire HTBI primers with Arm-PCR of CDR3 regions, the authors built TCR beta libraries. MiXCR, applied by TCRdb to the multiplex PCR reads, yields one record per CDR3 protein. This table holds 300,000 to 400,000 distinct CDR3 sequences, 15% to 20% found once. Time point reported: newly diagnosed GD, antithyroid drugs for less than 3 months. Generation of the TCR library employed RNA extracted from PBMCs. Graves' disease diagnosis followed American Thyroid Association guidelines. Patients were enrolled at an endocrinology department in Xi'an, China. This record belongs to a study of regulatory T cells in long-lasting Graves disease. Overall study results and limits: Between persistent patients, roughly 2,600 public clonotypes were shared, exceeding the 966 shared between new patients. Persistent cases of Graves' showed reduced TCR diversity relative to newly diagnosed patients.

The TCR sequence derives from a female donor with Graves disease. The specimen was peripheral blood mononuclear cells (PBMCs), collected at new diagnosis, from a patient treated with antithyroid drugs.

This CDR3 reads CSVAKGGLARSKGEQFF. In nucleotides, the CDR3 is TGCAGCGTGGCTAAAGGCGGACTAGCCCGATCGAAGGGTGAGCAGTTCTTC. The V call is TRBV29-1, the J call TRBJ2-1; 8 bases are a match to TRBD2. Germline CDR1 reads SQVTM; CDR2 reads ANQGSEA. Losses at the gene ends were 6 bases for V and 9 bases for J; bases not matched to a gene: 22. The CDR3 is 17 residues long.